Below are 23 T cell receptor beta chains sequenced from a single sample in a study of blood T cell repertoires in COVID-19. Sequencing was performed with immunoSEQ multiplex PCR; in TCRdb, only in-frame clones are kept and a portion is missing. The table includes about 190,000 clones, about 88% detected once. Sample: peripheral blood. These receptors came from a man younger than 40 with active or convalescent COVID-19.

CDR3 sequence (DNA): TGCAGCGTTGCCAAGGAACAGGGGAGAGGTGAAAAACTGTTTTTT. It is translated as CSVAKEQGRGEKLFF. The rearrangement links TRBV29-1 to TRBJ1-4, with 7 positions matching TRBD1. Germline CDR1 SQVTM, CDR2 ANQGSEA. The trim removed 4 bases at V and 7 bases at J, leaving 12 bases unmatched. The CDR3 contains 15 residues.

The V gene is TRBV9, the J gene TRBJ2-5; no reliable D call. CDR3 length: 15 amino acids. CDR1 and CDR2 (germline): SGDLS, YYNGEE. Trimming cost V 3 bases and J 1 base, with 13 bases left between them. The CDR3 region is CASSALAETQETQYF. CDR3 in DNA: TGTGCCAGCAGCGCATTAGCAGAGACCCAAGAGACCCAGTACTTC.

The gene calls are TRBV3-1 (or the pseudogene TRBV3-2) and TRBJ1-2; 9 positions agree with TRBD1. This CDR3 spans 15 amino acids. Losses at the gene ends were 5 bases for V and 5 bases for J; bases not matched to a gene: 9. Germline assignment: CDR1 LGHDT and CDR2 YNNKEL (reference sequence). The CDR3 spells CASSNGDRESYGYTF. CDR3 nucleotide sequence: TGTGCCAGCAGCAACGGGGACAGGGAGAGTTATGGCTACACCTTC.

The V and J genes are TRBV4-1 and TRBJ1-2; 12 positions agree with TRBD1. The CDR3 has 16 amino acids. The ends lost 4 bases at V and 7 bases at J; junction bases unmatched: 10. Germline values: CDR1 MGHRA, CDR2 YSYEKL. Here the CDR3 reads CASSLAMGQGAGGYTF. DNA of the CDR3: TGCGCCAGCAGCCTAGCGATGGGACAGGGGGCAGGTGGCTACACCTTC.

The chain carries TRBV28 and TRBJ1-3; TRBD1 might be the D (5 bases). Trimming removed 6 bases at V and 1 base at J, with 10 bases between. The germline CDR1 and CDR2 sequences are MDHEN and SYDVKM. The length of the CDR3 is 14 residues. The CDR3 loop reads CASRFGGSGNTIYF. The DNA for the CDR3 is TGTGCCAGCAGGTTCGGGGGGTCTGGAAACACCATATATTTT.

This chain links TRBV15 with TRBJ1-1; no reliable D call. The germline V gene has CDR1 LNHNV and CDR2 YYDKDF (reference sequence). The CDR3 loop spans 15 amino acids. V shed 1 base and J shed 6 bases, with 15 bases lying between them. Here the CDR3 reads CATSRALPSQAEAFF. CDR3 nucleotides: TGTGCCACCAGCAGAGCCCTCCCCTCGCAGGCTGAAGCTTTCTTT. The full variable domain, with the rest looked up from reference TRBV15 and TRBJ1-1, is DAMVIQNPRYQVTQFGKPVTLSCSQTLNHNVMYWYQQKSSQAPKLLFHYYDKDFNNEADTPDNFQSRRPNTSFCFLDIRSPGLGDTAMYLCATSRALPSQAEAFFGQGTRLTVV.

The rearrangement joins TRBV5-1 to TRBJ2-7, with TRBD2 matching 14 bases. V shed 4 bases and J 1 base; nucleotides not matched to a gene: 22. This CDR3 contains 22 residues. The germline V gene encodes CDR1 SGHRS and CDR2 YFSETQ. CDR3 bases: TGCGCCAGCAGCCCTCCACAACCGGACAGGGGGACTAGCGGGAGCTGGTCCTACGAGCAGTACTTC. Translating gives CASSPPQPDRGTSGSWSYEQYF.

The chain joins TRBV7-9 to TRBJ2-4; 7 bases are shared with TRBD1. This CDR3 spans 17 amino acids. In germline, CDR1 is SEHNR, CDR2 FQNEAQ (reference sequence). V gave up 5 bases and J gave up 1 base; unmatched junction bases: 11. CDR3 sequence (DNA): TGTGCCAGCAGCGCGCCTCGACAGGGTGAGGCCAAAAACATTCAGTACTTC. It translates to CASSAPRQGEAKNIQYF.

This clone was detected many times. J is TRBJ1-1 and V is TRBV29-1; D possibly corresponds to TRBD1 (5 bases). Germline-derived CDR1 and CDR2 are SQVTM and ANQGSEA. Trimming pared 4 bases from V and 6 bases from J, leaving 15 bases between. The CDR3 covers 13 residues. The CDR3 region has the DNA TGCAGCGTTGGCGGGGCAGGATATTCTGAAGCTTTCTTT. Its protein product is CSVGGAGYSEAFF.

The rearrangement uses TRBV2 and TRBJ1-6; no clear D gene. Germline-derived CDR1 and CDR2 are SNHLY and FYNNEI. Trimming removed 6 bases at V and 10 bases at J, with 7 bases between. CDR3 length: 11 residues. CDR3 sequence (DNA): TGTGCCAGCAGCAGTCGATCACCCCTCCACTTT. Translated: CASSSRSPLHF.

This chain joins TRBV6-1 and TRBJ2-1; D perhaps matches TRBD2 (6 bases). This CDR3 is built from 16 residues. The V end was cut by 2 bases, the J end by 6 bases, with 17 bases between. CDR1 and CDR2 (germline): MNHNS, SASEGT. This chain's CDR3 is CASSETRAPRGNEQFF. CDR3 coding DNA: TGTGCCAGCAGTGAAACGAGGGCCCCGCGGGGCAATGAGCAGTTCTTC.

The chain links TRBV6-5 to TRBJ1-2, with D maybe TRBD1 (5 bases). CDR3 length equals 14 residues. Trimming took 7 bases from V and 6 from J, leaving 18 bases between them. The V gene's germline CDR1 is MNHEY and CDR2 SVGAGI. CDR3 sequence: CASNVPAGRHGYTF. CDR3 coding DNA: TGTGCCAGCAACGTACCAGCAGGGAGGCATGGCTACACCTTC.

This clone was picked up one time. This sequence joins TRBV6-2 or TRBV6-3 and TRBJ2-4; TRBD1 matches 10 bases. From germline, CDR1 is MNHEY and CDR2 SVGEGT. The CDR3 covers 16 residues. The V gene end was trimmed by 6 bases and the J gene end by 2 bases; junction bases not matched to a gene: 7. The DNA of the CDR3 is TGTGCCAGCAGCTCGACAGGGGGCCTTACCAAAAACATTCAGTACTTC. It yields the protein CASSSTGGLTKNIQYF.

Of note for this clone: The junction departs from the called germline gene at one end, perhaps through a read error. The rearrangement uses TRBV7-7 and TRBJ1-3; D gene unclear. The germline V gene encodes CDR1 SSHAT and CDR2 FNYEAQ (reference sequence). The CDR3 has 15 amino acids. The CDR3 DNA is TGTGCTAGCAGCCTCGGACTTCACGGCGGAAACACCATATATTTT. It yields the protein CASSLGLHGGNTIYF.

The chain couples TRBV24-1 to TRBJ1-4; 7 bases line up with TRBD1. In germline, CDR1 is KGHDR, CDR2 SFDVKD. V was clipped by 6 bases and J by 0 bases; unmatched bases: 9. This CDR3 comprises 17 residues. CDR3 region: CATSRLKGTATNEKLFF. For the CDR3, the DNA is TGTGCCACCAGTCGTCTTAAGGGGACAGCAACTAATGAAAAACTGTTTTTT.

The genes are TRBV6-2 or TRBV6-3 and TRBJ2-7, with TRBD2 identical over 7 bases. Germline V CDR1 and CDR2: MNHEY, SVGEGT. V trimming: 6 bases; J trimming: 3 bases; junction bases outside the gene matches: 8. The length of the CDR3 is 14 residues. The CDR3 loop is CASSSDAGVYEQYF. The DNA of the CDR3 is TGTGCCAGCAGCTCCGACGCGGGGGTCTACGAGCAGTACTTC.

The table lists this clone with a count of one. The CDR3 sequence: CASSLDVGQGYREAFF. CDR3 DNA sequence: TGTGCCAGCAGCTTAGATGTGGGACAGGGGTACAGAGAAGCTTTCTTT. V is TRBV7-8 and J is TRBJ1-1, with 10 bases fitting TRBD1. CDR1 is SGHVS, CDR2 FQNEAQ, per germline. Trimming removed 1 base from V and 8 bases from J; junction bases left unmatched: 10. The CDR3 spans 16 residues.

The chain uses TRBV5-6 and TRBJ1-2; D is uncertain. Per germline, CDR1 SGHDT and CDR2 YYEEEE. The V end lost 5 bases, the J end lost 3 bases, and 11 bases lay between the germline ends. CDR3 length: 13 amino acids. The CDR3 DNA follows: TGTGCCAGCAGTTATGTCGCGGACTATGGCTACACCTTC. This encodes CASSYVADYGYTF.

This clone was detected a few times. The rearrangement joins TRBV7-9 to TRBJ2-4, with a weak D call TRBD1 (5 bases). The CDR3 runs 17 residues. Trimming took 5 bases from V and 0 from J, leaving 17 bases between them. Germline V gives CDR1 SEHNR, CDR2 FQNEAQ (reference sequence). CDR3 loop: CASSHSPDTIAKNIQYF. The CDR3 DNA reads TGTGCCAGCAGCCATTCACCGGACACTATAGCCAAAAACATTCAGTACTTC.

This clone came up once. The chain joins TRBV7-9 to TRBJ2-2; unclear D gene. The CDR3 sequence is 16 residues long. V was pared by 4 bases and J by 0 bases, with 12 bases between. CDR1 and CDR2 from the germline V gene are SEHNR and FQNEAQ (reference sequence). Here the CDR3 DNA reads TGTGCCAGCAGCTCAAGTCCGGGTTCGAACACCGGGGAGCTGTTTTTT. This codes for CASSSSPGSNTGELFF.

V gene TRBV14 combines with J gene TRBJ1-1, with a possible D match to TRBD1 (6 bases). Trimming shortened V by 4 bases and J by 4 bases, and 16 bases separated the two germline ends. This CDR3 region has 15 residues. The germline CDR1 and CDR2 sequences are SGHDN and FVKESK. The CDR3 DNA is TGTGCCAGCAGCCCCCGGTTCGGGGGGCCCACTGAAGCTTTCTTT. Amino acids: CASSPRFGGPTEAFF.

The chain has TRBV24-1 and TRBJ1-2; no reliable D call. CDR3 length: 13 residues. Trimming removed 5 bases at V and 7 bases at J, with 13 bases between. Looked up from germline, CDR1 is KGHDR and CDR2 is SFDVKD. The CDR3 coding sequence is TGTGCCACCAGTGCTCAGGAAGTTTCTGGCTACACCTTC. Translation gives CATSAQEVSGYTF.

V usage is TRBV27 and J usage is TRBJ2-7, with 8 bases identical to TRBD1. Trimming removed 8 bases from V and 0 bases from J; junction bases left unmatched: 3. The CDR3 has 13 amino acids. In germline, CDR1 is MNHEY, CDR2 SMNVEV (reference sequence). The CDR3 nucleotides read TGTGCCAGCTACGGACAGGGCTCCTACGAGCAGTACTTC. As protein: CASYGQGSYEQYF.